Below are 12 T cell receptor beta chains sequenced from a single sample in a study of T cell responses to AZD1222 COVID-19 vaccine. Assay used: immunoSEQ multiplex PCR; TCRdb lists only in-frame clones, some missing. The data contain about 160,000 clones, 92% of them seen just once; the ten biggest clones take up about 4.6%. This sample comprised peripheral blood, obtained on day 0 of MenACWY control vaccination. Source of these receptors: an adult in good health.

V is TRBV24-1 and J is TRBJ2-1; the match to TRBD2 covers 16 bases. With V trimmed by 4 bases and J by 7 bases, 15 bases remained unmatched. The CDR3 has 20 amino acids. CDR1 KGHDR and CDR2 SFDVKD come from the germline V gene. The CDR3 loop is CATSDPGTSGRAIRWNEQFF. In nucleotides, the CDR3 is TGTGCCACCAGTGACCCCGGGACTAGCGGGAGGGCTATCCGCTGGAATGAGCAGTTCTTC.

V and J are TRBV24-1 and TRBJ1-1; D not resolved. The CDR3 is 14 amino acids. Germline-derived CDR1 and CDR2 are KGHDR and SFDVKD. Trimming stripped 9 bases from V and 5 bases from J, with 18 bases between. CDR3 amino acids: CATSSTGSRTEAFF. The CDR3 coding sequence is TGTGCCACCTCGAGTACCGGAAGTAGGACTGAAGCTTTCTTT.

The rearrangement links TRBV9 to TRBJ1-4; TRBD1 matches at 9 bases. The CDR3 is made up of 18 amino acids. Germline CDR1 reads SGDLS; CDR2 reads YYNGEE. V shed 3 bases and J 3 bases; nucleotides not matched to a gene: 12. Written as DNA, the CDR3 is TGTGCCAGCAGCGCAGGGACAGGGAAGTCAAGTGCTAATGAAAAACTGTTTTTT. Translated, it gives CASSAGTGKSSANEKLFF.

The chain carries TRBV30 and TRBJ1-6; unclear D gene. Germline V gene data show CDR1 as GTSNPN and CDR2 as SVGIG (reference sequence). This CDR3 has 12 amino acids. V lost 1 base and J 10 bases, leaving 8 bases between the germline ends. Here the CDR3 reads CAWSETESPLHF. CDR3 nucleotides: TGTGCCTGGAGTGAAACGGAATCACCCCTCCACTTT.

V usage is TRBV6-6 and J usage is TRBJ1-2, with TRBD1 as a possible D gene (5 bases). CDR3 size: 15 residues. Per the germline V gene, CDR1 is MNHNY and CDR2 is SVGAGI (reference sequence). V was trimmed by 2 bases and J by 6 bases, leaving 16 bases between them. The CDR3 DNA follows: TGTGCCAGCAGTTACGGTGCAGTGCCAGGGAATGGCTACACCTTC. Translated: CASSYGAVPGNGYTF.

The V and J genes are TRBV2 and TRBJ1-1; no definite D call. The CDR3 is made up of 11 amino acids. V was pared by 10 bases and J by 1 base, with 7 bases between. The germline CDR1 and CDR2 sequences are SNHLY and FYNNEI. CDR3 protein: CAIGRNTEAFF. CDR3 sequence (DNA): TGTGCCATCGGGAGGAACACTGAAGCTTTCTTT.

The J gene is TRBJ1-5, the V gene TRBV11-2; D remains ambiguous. Germline CDR1 reads SGHAT; CDR2 reads FQNNGV. This CDR3 has 13 amino acids. With 3 bases removed from V and 5 bases from J, the gap between germline ends came to 8 bases. In DNA, the CDR3 is TGTGCCAGCAGCTTTACCGGGGATCAGCCCCAGCATTTT. This encodes CASSFTGDQPQHF.

This sequence joins TRBV11-2 and TRBJ2-3, with 8 bases aligning to TRBD2. With V trimmed by 3 bases and J by 5 bases, 7 bases remained unmatched. The CDR3 spans 15 residues. Germline loops: CDR1 SGHAT, CDR2 FQNNGV. This CDR3 is CASSFSAGVQDTQYF. As DNA, the CDR3 is TGTGCCAGCAGCTTCTCAGCGGGAGTTCAAGATACGCAGTATTTT. Full variable domain (rest looked up from reference TRBV11-2 and TRBJ2-3): EAGVAQSPRYKIIEKRQSVAFWCNPISGHATLYWYQQILGQGPKLLIQFQNNGVVDDSQLPKDRFSAERLKGVDSTLKIQPAKLEDSAVYLCASSFSAGVQDTQYFGPGTRLTVL.

This CDR3 is CASSTREGQGVGEQYF. In nucleotides, the CDR3 is TGTGCCAGCAGCACGCGGGAGGGACAGGGCGTTGGCGAGCAGTACTTC. The J gene is TRBJ2-7, the V gene TRBV7-6, with D perhaps being TRBD1 or TRBD2 (9 bases each). The CDR3 spans 16 residues. Trimming removed 5 bases at V and 6 bases at J, with 23 bases between. CDR1 and CDR2 (germline): SGHVS, FNYEAQ.

V usage is TRBV11-2 and J usage is TRBJ2-1; the D gene is possibly TRBD1 (6 bases). The CDR3 is 15 residues long. V was pared by 2 bases and J by 2 bases, with 10 bases between. Germline loops: CDR1 SGHAT, CDR2 FQNNGV. CDR3: CASSLQGMPYNEQFF. Here the CDR3 DNA reads TGTGCCAGCAGCTTACAGGGGATGCCCTACAATGAGCAGTTCTTC.

The chain uses TRBV6-5 and TRBJ2-1; 7 nucleotides line up with TRBD1. V was clipped by 4 bases and J by 7 bases; unmatched bases: 1. The V gene's germline CDR1 is MNHEY and CDR2 SVGAGI. The CDR3 sequence is 12 residues long. In DNA, the CDR3 is TGTGCCAGCAGTTTGACAGGGAATGAGCAGTTCTTC. Protein: CASSLTGNEQFF.

This chain connects TRBV10-3 to TRBJ1-4; 9 nucleotides align to TRBD1. Germline V gene lookup returns CDR1 ENHRY and CDR2 SYGVKD. This CDR3 is built from 15 residues. J was trimmed by 8 bases and V by 4 bases; bases with no gene match: 8. CDR3 DNA: TGTGCCATCAGTGTCGGGGGACAGGGTCGCGAAAAACTGTTTTTT. Translating gives CAISVGGQGREKLFF.